This is a list of T cell receptor beta chains from one sample in a study of type 1 regulatory T cells. The antigens these receptors bind are not known. TCRdb used MiXCR to reprocess the reads, holding one entry per CDR3 protein. Of some 71,000 distinct CDR3 sequences in the sample, around 21% are singletons; the top ten hold less than 10%. The sample consisted of cultured type 1 regulatory T (Tr1) cells, either the whole culture or a sorted fraction (not recorded which). These receptors all come from a human donor in good health. Both conserved end residues are part of each CDR3. D genes are given only for firm matches. Size is stated for part of the rows, as once, few or many counts, or as a class when the clone is expanded.

j_call	v_call	d_call	clone_size	cdr3_aa	cdr3_nt
TRBJ2-5	TRBV5-1	TRBD2	-	CASSSAREREGRETQYF	TGCGCCAGCAGCTCCGCCAGGGAGCGGGAGGGCCGTGAGACCCAGTACTTC
TRBJ2-7	TRBV5-1	-	-	CASSFDQDEQYF	TGCGCCAGCAGCTTCGATCAGGACGAGCAGTACTTC
TRBJ1-2	TRBV10-3	-	-	CAISETTRDYTF	TGTGCCATCAGTGAGACGACAAGAGACTACACCTTC
TRBJ2-1	TRBV5-1	TRBD2	-	CASSALLAGATNEQFF	TGCGCCAGCAGCGCCCTACTAGCGGGAGCCACCAATGAGCAGTTCTTC
TRBJ2-1	TRBV29-1	-	few	CSVEGGPIGGEQFF	TGCAGCGTTGAGGGGGGTCCTATAGGGGGAGAGCAGTTCTTC
TRBJ2-1	TRBV7-2	TRBD2	-	CASRLFSGRNEQFF	TGTGCCAGCAGGTTGTTTAGCGGGAGGAATGAGCAGTTCTTC
TRBJ2-2	TRBV3-1	-	-	CASSPLRVSGELFF	TGTGCCAGCAGCCCTCTCCGGGTGTCCGGGGAGCTGTTTTTT
TRBJ2-5	TRBV18	TRBD2	-	CASSPPSGETQYF	TGTGCCAGCTCACCACCTAGCGGGGAGACCCAGTACTTC
TRBJ1-6	TRBV28	TRBD1	many	CASSMMGQTLNSPLHF	TGTGCCAGCAGTATGATGGGACAGACACTTAATTCACCCCTCCACTTT
TRBJ2-6	TRBV5-5	-	few	CASSPTTGANVLTF	TGTGCCAGCAGCCCGACAACAGGGGCCAACGTCCTGACTTTC
TRBJ1-1	TRBV6-2/TRBV6-3	-	many	CASSPNLVRRNTEAFF	TGTGCCAGCAGCCCCAACTTAGTAAGGCGGAACACTGAAGCTTTCTTT
TRBJ1-1	TRBV5-1	TRBD1	few	CASSPDLLTGVEAFF	TGCGCCAGCAGCCCGGACTTATTAACAGGGGTCGAAGCTTTCTTT
TRBJ1-1	TRBV20-1	TRBD1	-	CSAPDRGRKAFF	TGCAGTGCCCCGGACAGGGGGCGAAAAGCTTTCTTT
TRBJ2-3	TRBV7-7	-	few	CASSQLGNTDTQYF	TGTGCTAGCAGCCAGCTAGGAAACACAGATACGCAGTATTTT
TRBJ2-3	TRBV6-1	TRBD2	-	CASSDYQREWDTQYF	TGTGCCAGCAGTGATTACCAGCGGGAGTGGGATACGCAGTATTTT
TRBJ2-3	TRBV20-1	TRBD2	-	CSAHLAGAPNTQYF	TGCAGTGCTCACCTAGCGGGAGCGCCCAATACGCAGTATTTT
TRBJ2-1	TRBV27	TRBD2	many	CASRGLAGGNEQFF	TGTGCCAGCCGAGGACTAGCGGGCGGCAATGAGCAGTTCTTC
TRBJ2-7	TRBV7-9	TRBD2	-	CASSSLAGSYEQYF	TGTGCCAGCAGCTCCCTAGCGGGATCCTACGAGCAGTACTTC
TRBJ2-5	TRBV5-1	-	-	CASSLDRIWGETQYF	TGCGCCAGCAGCTTGGACAGGATATGGGGAGAGACCCAGTACTTC
TRBJ2-1	TRBV6-5	-	few	CASRATTGEQFF	TGTGCCAGCAGGGCCACGACGGGTGAGCAGTTCTTC
TRBJ2-5	TRBV2	-	-	CASSGPMRVGQETQYF	TGTGCCAGCAGTGGACCCATGCGGGTGGGCCAAGAGACCCAGTACTTC
TRBJ2-7	TRBV20-1	TRBD2	few	CSARLAGSEQYF	TGCAGTGCTAGACTAGCGGGAAGCGAGCAGTACTTC
TRBJ1-2	TRBV29-1	-	-	CSVEGSRRGGYTF	TGCAGCGTTGAAGGTAGCAGGCGGGGTGGCTACACCTTC
TRBJ1-1	TRBV12-3/TRBV12-4	-	-	CASSKSGGGLAFF	TGTGCCAGCAGTAAGTCTGGCGGGGGGTTAGCTTTCTTT
TRBJ2-3	TRBV6-5	TRBD2	-	CASSYSTWTSGPTDTQYF	TGTGCCAGCAGTTACTCGACCTGGACTAGCGGGCCCACAGATACGCAGTATTTT
TRBJ1-2	TRBV10-3	TRBD1	once	CAIRPQDRADGYTF	TGTGCCATCCGCCCCCAGGACAGGGCGGATGGCTACACCTTC
TRBJ2-7	TRBV5-1	TRBD1	few	CASSSPGQGVNEQYF	TGCGCCAGCAGCTCACCGGGACAGGGGGTCAACGAGCAGTACTTC
TRBJ2-3	TRBV20-1	-	many	CGYSGESTDTQYF	TGCGGTTATAGCGGAGAAAGCACAGATACGCAGTATTTT
TRBJ2-2	TRBV18	-	-	CASSSGNGISNTGELFF	TGTGCCAGCTCATCCGGAAACGGGATATCGAACACCGGGGAGCTGTTTTTT
TRBJ2-1	TRBV5-1	-	many	CATSPQWGGGYNEQFF	TGCGCCACAAGCCCCCAGTGGGGAGGGGGATACAATGAGCAGTTCTTC
TRBJ2-1	TRBV30	TRBD2	few	CAWSGISGNEQFF	TGTGCCTGGAGTGGAATTAGCGGGAATGAGCAGTTCTTC
TRBJ2-3	TRBV9	-	many	CASSVAGEAQTDTQYF	TGTGCCAGCAGCGTAGCAGGGGAGGCGCAGACAGATACGCAGTATTTT
TRBJ2-7	TRBV11-2	-	-	CASSLDFGTGYEQYF	TGTGCCAGCAGCTTAGATTTCGGAACCGGCTACGAGCAGTACTTC
TRBJ1-1	TRBV20-1	-	many	CSASRDIPNTEAFF	TGCAGTGCTAGTAGGGACATACCCAACACTGAAGCTTTCTTT
TRBJ2-3	TRBV5-4	-	few	CASSFLTASSTDTQYF	TGTGCCAGCAGCTTCCTGACGGCATCTAGCACAGATACGCAGTATTTT
TRBJ1-5	TRBV18	TRBD1	-	CASSPSSGGGSNQPQHF	TGTGCCAGCTCACCATCGTCAGGGGGCGGGAGCAATCAGCCCCAGCATTTT
TRBJ2-2	TRBV5-5	TRBD1	few	CASSSLFRDRVGTGELFF	TGTGCCAGCAGCTCCCTCTTCCGGGACAGGGTGGGCACCGGGGAGCTGTTTTTT
TRBJ2-1	TRBV3-1	TRBD2	few	CASSYGTSGSYEQFF	TGTGCCAGCAGCTACGGGACTAGCGGGAGTTATGAGCAGTTCTTC
TRBJ2-1	TRBV12-3/TRBV12-4	-	few	CASSQRGYEQFF	TGTGCCAGCAGCCAACGGGGCTATGAGCAGTTCTTC